The next 5 T cell receptor beta chains were all read from a single sample in a study of shared clonotypes between healthy human individuals. Data came from immunoSEQ multiplex PCR; TCRdb stores just in-frame clones and leaves some out. Of fewer than 2.5 million clones in the sample, over 85% are singletons; the top ten hold 0.36%. Specimen: naive CD4+ T cells from PBMCs. The subset was: CD45RA+ positively selected. The receptors originated from a man aged 18 to 35 in good health. Some clones in this sample may be carry-over from other donors' samples.

CDR3 DNA sequence: TGTGCCAGCTCACCCCGGCCAGAAGATCAGCCCCAGCATTTT. Protein sequence: CASSPRPEDQPQHF. The V gene is TRBV18, the J gene TRBJ1-5; D is undetermined. Between the trimmed V and J ends, which lost 3 bases and 5 bases, there was a span of 11 bases. The CDR3 contains 14 residues. Per germline, CDR1 KGHSH and CDR2 LQKENI.

Concerning this clone: This CDR3 is also generated by other DNA sequences in the sample. In DNA form, the CDR3 reads TGTGCCAGCTCACCGGGCTTGGCAGGGGTCTCCTACGAGCAGTACTTC. Protein sequence: CASSPGLAGVSYEQYF. This chain joins TRBV18 and TRBJ2-7; tentative D call: TRBD1 (6 bases). Germline V lookup: CDR1 KGHSH, CDR2 LQKENI. The CDR3 loop spans 16 amino acids. V shed 3 bases and J shed 0 bases, with 15 bases lying between them.

The chain uses TRBV11-2 and TRBJ2-1, with TRBD2 identical over 9 bases. The germline V gene encodes CDR1 SGHAT and CDR2 FQNNGV. The CDR3 length is 15 residues. V was clipped by 5 bases and J by 5 bases; unmatched bases: 7. The CDR3 protein is CASSKPGLANNEQFF. The CDR3 DNA reads as TGTGCCAGCAGCAAACCGGGACTAGCCAACAATGAGCAGTTCTTC. Variable domain in full (rest from reference TRBV11-2 and TRBJ2-1): EAGVAQSPRYKIIEKRQSVAFWCNPISGHATLYWYQQILGQGPKLLIQFQNNGVVDDSQLPKDRFSAERLKGVDSTLKIQPAKLEDSAVYLCASSKPGLANNEQFFGPGTRLTVL.

The V gene is TRBV6-5, the J gene TRBJ2-7; TRBD1 matches at 7 bases. The germline V gene has CDR1 MNHEY and CDR2 SVGAGI. With V trimmed by 1 base and J by 4 bases, 4 bases remained unmatched. This CDR3 has 14 residues. The CDR3 DNA is TGTGCCAGCAGTTACTTTCGACAGGGATACGAGCAGTACTTC. This sequence encodes CASSYFRQGYEQYF.

This clone was recorded only once. The chain combines TRBV19 with TRBJ1-5; D might be TRBD1 (6 bases). There are 15 residues in the CDR3. The V gene's germline CDR1 is LNHDA and CDR2 SQIVND (reference sequence). Trimming cost V 5 bases and J 3 bases, with 14 bases left between them. CDR3 bases: TGTGCCAGTAGTTCGACCGGGACATTCAATCAGCCCCAGCATTTT. As protein: CASSSTGTFNQPQHF.